What follows describes a single TCR beta chain. Profiled with immunoSEQ multiplex PCR; TCRdb holds only in-frame clones, not every one. This table holds around 140,000 clones, 65% to 85% found once. This CDR3 is 16 amino acids long. The data are from a study of blood T cell repertoires in COVID-19. This chain links TRBV21-1 with TRBJ1-5; TRBD1, as called in the table, went unchecked against the DNA. TRBV21-1 is flagged as a pseudogene. This clonotype originated in a woman aged 55-69 years with acute or convalescent COVID-19. Sequencing was carried out using peripheral blood. The CDR3 protein is CASSPPGQGAGQPQHF. The CDR3 DNA sequence: TGTGCCAGCAGCCCCCCCGGACAGGGGGCTGGTCAGCCCCAGCATTTT.